One sample yielded the 2 T cell receptor beta chains listed below, sequenced in a study of shared clonotypes between healthy human individuals. Data came from immunoSEQ multiplex PCR; TCRdb stores just in-frame clones and leaves some out. The repertoire holds just over 2,000,000 clones, with roughly 96% as singletons. What was sequenced was naive CD4+ T cells sorted from blood. The subset was: CD45RA+ positively selected. The receptors come from a young man in good health.

Here the CDR3 reads CAWSVRVHYEQYF. CDR3 in DNA: TGTGCCTGGAGTGTCAGGGTCCATTACGAGCAGTACTTC. J is TRBJ2-7 and V is TRBV30, with D maybe TRBD1 (5 bases). The CDR3 sequence is 13 residues long. V was pared by 0 bases and J by 4 bases, with 10 bases between. Germline lookup yields CDR1 GTSNPN and CDR2 SVGIG (reference sequence).

The CDR3, as DNA: TGTGCCAGCAGTGTAGCGGGGTCAGGGGGCTACACCTTC. This gives the protein CASSVAGSGGYTF. This chain joins TRBV2 and TRBJ1-2; maybe TRBD1 (5 bases). Germline CDR1 reads SNHLY; CDR2 reads FYNNEI. The CDR3 sequence is 13 residues long. The ends were cut back, 4 bases at V and 8 bases at J, with 14 bases in the middle.